The rows below give T cell receptor beta chains drawn from one sample of a study of CD8 T cells in ankylosing spondylitis. TCRdb called the 5' RACE reads again in MiXCR, with one record for every CDR3 protein. The repertoire holds a few hundred thousand distinct CDR3 sequences, with over 15% as singletons. Sequences were obtained from blood, either unsorted or a sorted T cell fraction (not recorded which). The receptor source for this set is a male donor with ankylosing spondylitis or in good health (not recorded which). CDR3s include the opening cysteine and the closing phenylalanine or tryptophan. D genes are given only for firm matches. Rows give clone size only sometimes, using once, few, many, or a class for an expanded clone.

j_call | clone_size | d_call | v_call | cdr3_nt | cdr3_aa
TRBJ2-1 | - | TRBD1 | TRBV6-2/TRBV6-3 | TGTGCCAGCAGAACCGGGACAGGGAGTTACAATGAGCAGTTCTTC | CASRTGTGSYNEQFF
TRBJ2-1 | few | TRBD2 | TRBV11-2 | TGTGCCAGCAGCTCACCTAGCGGGCGGTCCTACAATGAGCAGTTCTTC | CASSSPSGRSYNEQFF
TRBJ2-3 | few | TRBD2 | TRBV11-2 | TGTGCCAGCAGTTTTAGCGGGAGCTTGTCAGATACGCAGTATTTT | CASSFSGSLSDTQYF
TRBJ1-3 | few | - | TRBV4-3 | TGCGCCAGCAGCCAAGACCACAGTCTTCTCTCTGGAAACACCATATATTTT | CASSQDHSLLSGNTIYF
TRBJ1-1 | - | - | TRBV29-1 | TGCAGCGTTGAAGTTCCAGGGGCGAACACTGAAGCTTTCTTT | CSVEVPGANTEAFF
TRBJ2-5 | few | - | TRBV4-1 | TGCGCCAGCACTGAAGAGGGGACGGGAGAGGGAGAGACCCAGTACTTC | CASTEEGTGEGETQYF
TRBJ2-7 | few | TRBD1 | TRBV4-1 | TGCGCCAGCAGCGACAGACAGGGGAGCTCCTACGAGCAGTACTTC | CASSDRQGSSYEQYF
TRBJ2-2 | few | TRBD2 | TRBV28 | TGTGCCAGCAGCCACCCCTTCCTGACTAGCGCGAACACCGGGGAGCTGTTTTTT | CASSHPFLTSANTGELFF
TRBJ2-5 | few | - | TRBV12-3/TRBV12-4 | TGTGCCAGCAGTGGTATAGGAGGAGAGACCCAGTACTTC | CASSGIGGETQYF
TRBJ2-7 | few | TRBD1 | TRBV11-2 | TGTGCCAGCAGCTTAGAGGCGGGACAGGCCTCTACCTACGAGCAGTACTTC | CASSLEAGQASTYEQYF
TRBJ2-1 | few | - | TRBV6-5 | TGTGCCAGCAGTTACTCGAGCGAGCAGTTCTTC | CASSYSSEQFF
TRBJ2-7 | few | TRBD1 | TRBV7-9 | TGTGCCAGCAGCACCGGACAGGGGTCGGACTACGAGCAGTACTTC | CASSTGQGSDYEQYF
TRBJ2-1 | - | TRBD2 | TRBV10-3 | TGTGCCATCAGTTGGACTAGCGAGAGAGTTACAAACAATGAGCAGTTCTTC | CAISWTSERVTNNEQFF
TRBJ2-3 | - | TRBD2 | TRBV3-1 | TGTGCCAGCAGCCACGACCGGACTAGCGGGGGCACAGATACGCAGTATTTT | CASSHDRTSGGTDTQYF